This T cell receptor (beta chain) was recovered during a study of T-cell memory formation after mild COVID-19. Study outcomes and limitations: Among contracting clones, CD4+ were mainly CM/EM and CD8+ enriched in EMRA.

The germline V gene has CDR1 LGHNA and CDR2 YNFKEQ. V was pared by 5 bases and J by 2 bases, with 15 bases between. This CDR3 spans 16 amino acids. Of note for this clonotype: Antigen specificity is unknown.

TCRdb redid the calling of the 5' RACE reads with MiXCR, one entry per CDR3 protein. The profile covers 390,000 or so distinct CDR3 sequences, with 15% to 20% appearing a single time and roughly a fifth taken by the ten largest. The clonotype was recovered from a young man who had mild COVID-19 (a few samples of this study predate the infection). Cell type and time point are not known. The rearrangement joins TRBV4-2 to TRBJ1-4; possibly TRBD1 for D (5 bases). The sample taken for sequencing was PBMCs or a T cell subset sorted from them (not recorded which). This CDR3 is CASSAAGEGTNEKLFF. The CDR3 region has the DNA TGTGCCAGCAGCGCTGCCGGGGAGGGGACTAATGAAAAACTGTTTTTT.